This TCR beta chain was captured in a study of blood T cell repertoires in COVID-19. Across the study: T cells, B-cell-depleted T cells, or PBMCs provided the cDNA or gDNA that served as material.

In the authors' workflow: Estimation of nucleated cell counts relied on the amplification of reference gene primers. Profiled with immunoSEQ multiplex PCR; TCRdb holds only in-frame clones, not every one. V and J calls and clone size are given by that table; D and trimming were obtained from the DNA. The table shows 300,000 to 450,000 clones, with around nine tenths occurring only once. The age range of participants was 18 to 89 years, with residence in around 22 US areas. Assignment of participants to cohorts was predicated upon participant-reported clinical history. The sample taken for sequencing was PBMCs or T cells enriched from blood (not recorded which). This sequence was found in a woman between 18 and 30 years old who had recovered from COVID-19.

The CDR3 coding sequence is TGTGCCACCAGTGACCTGGCAGGGCGACCTTTCTTT. This encodes CATSDLAGRPFF. This sequence joins TRBV24-1 and TRBJ1-1, with D possibly matching TRBD1 (5 bases). The ends were cut back, 4 bases at V and 12 bases at J, with 14 bases in the middle. The CDR3 has 12 residues. Germline V lookup: CDR1 KGHDR, CDR2 SFDVKD.